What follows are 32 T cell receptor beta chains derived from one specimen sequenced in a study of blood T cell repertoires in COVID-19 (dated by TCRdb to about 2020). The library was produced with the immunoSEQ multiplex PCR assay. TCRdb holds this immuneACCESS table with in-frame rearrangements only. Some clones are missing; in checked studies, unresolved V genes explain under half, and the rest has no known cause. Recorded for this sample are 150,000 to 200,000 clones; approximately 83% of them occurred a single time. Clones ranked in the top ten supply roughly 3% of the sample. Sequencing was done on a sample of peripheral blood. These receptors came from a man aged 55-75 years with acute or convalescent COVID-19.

CDR3 nucleotides: TGTGCCAGCAGCCAGGAACGGGACAGGGGGCGCCCACAGCCCCAGCATTTT. Amino acid sequence: CASSQERDRGRPQPQHF. This chain links TRBV14 with TRBJ1-5, with 12 bases identical to TRBD1. This CDR3 region has 17 residues. Looked up from germline, CDR1 is SGHDN and CDR2 is FVKESK. After removal of 3 bases from V and 7 bases from J, the junction contained 10 bases not matched to a gene.

The CDR3 sequence is CASSPRETQYF. The CDR3 nucleotides are TGTGCCAGCAGCCCCCGTGAGACCCAGTACTTC. The chain couples TRBV11-2 to TRBJ2-5; unclear D gene. The ends were cut back, 5 bases at V and 5 bases at J, with 6 bases in the middle. The CDR3 contains 11 residues. The germline CDR1 and CDR2 sequences are SGHAT and FQNNGV.

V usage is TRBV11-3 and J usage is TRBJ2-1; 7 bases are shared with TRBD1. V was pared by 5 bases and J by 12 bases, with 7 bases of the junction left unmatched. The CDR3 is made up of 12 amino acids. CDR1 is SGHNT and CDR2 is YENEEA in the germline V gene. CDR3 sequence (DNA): TGTGCCAGCAGCGGAACGGACAGGCGGCAGTTCTTC. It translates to CASSGTDRRQFF. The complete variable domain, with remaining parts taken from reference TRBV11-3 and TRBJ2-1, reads EAGVVQSPRYKIIEKKQPVAFWCNPISGHNTLYWYLQNLGQGPELLIRYENEEAVDDSQLPKDRFSAERLKGVDSTLKIQPAELGDSAVYLCASSGTDRRQFFGPGTRLTVL.

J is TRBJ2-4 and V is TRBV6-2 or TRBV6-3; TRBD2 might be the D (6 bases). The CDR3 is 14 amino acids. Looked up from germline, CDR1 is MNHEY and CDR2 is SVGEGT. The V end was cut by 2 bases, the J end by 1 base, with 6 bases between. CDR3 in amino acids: CASSYGGAKNIQYF. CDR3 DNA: TGTGCCAGCAGTTACGGGGGGGCCAAAAACATTCAGTACTTC.

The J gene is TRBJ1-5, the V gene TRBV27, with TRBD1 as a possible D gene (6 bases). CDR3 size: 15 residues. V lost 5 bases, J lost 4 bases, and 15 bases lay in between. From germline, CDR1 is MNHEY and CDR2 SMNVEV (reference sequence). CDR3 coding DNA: TGTGCCAGCAGTCCCCGTGGGGGCGGAAATCAGCCCCAGCATTTT. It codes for CASSPRGGGNQPQHF.

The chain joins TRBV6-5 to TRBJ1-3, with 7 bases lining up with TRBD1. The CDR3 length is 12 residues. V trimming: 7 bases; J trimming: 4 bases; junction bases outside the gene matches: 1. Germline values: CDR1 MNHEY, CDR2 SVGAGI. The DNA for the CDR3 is TGTGCCAGCAAGACAGGGGGAAACACCATATATTTT. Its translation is CASKTGGNTIYF.

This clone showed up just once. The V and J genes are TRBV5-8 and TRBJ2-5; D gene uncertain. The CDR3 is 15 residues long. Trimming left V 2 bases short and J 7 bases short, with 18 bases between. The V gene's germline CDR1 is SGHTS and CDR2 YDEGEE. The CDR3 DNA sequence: TGTGCCAGCAGCTTAAAAGAGATGGGCCGGCCGACCCAGTACTTC. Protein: CASSLKEMGRPTQYF.

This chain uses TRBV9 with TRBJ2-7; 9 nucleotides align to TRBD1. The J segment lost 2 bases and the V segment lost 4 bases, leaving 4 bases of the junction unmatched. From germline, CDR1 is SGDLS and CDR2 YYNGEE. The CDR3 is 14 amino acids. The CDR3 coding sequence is TGTGCCAGCAGCCCCGGGACAGGGCCCTACGAGCAGTACTTC. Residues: CASSPGTGPYEQYF.

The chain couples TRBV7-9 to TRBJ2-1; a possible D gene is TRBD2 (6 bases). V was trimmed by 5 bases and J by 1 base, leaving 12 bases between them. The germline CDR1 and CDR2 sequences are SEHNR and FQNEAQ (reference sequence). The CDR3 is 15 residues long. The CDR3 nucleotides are TGTGCCAGCAGCCCCAAGGGGAGGTCCTACAATGAGCAGTTCTTC. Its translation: CASSPKGRSYNEQFF.

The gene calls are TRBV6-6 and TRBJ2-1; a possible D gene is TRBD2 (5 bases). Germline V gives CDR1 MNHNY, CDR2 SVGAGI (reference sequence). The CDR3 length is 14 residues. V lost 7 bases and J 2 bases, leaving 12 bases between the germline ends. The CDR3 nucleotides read TGTGCCAGCAAAGGAGCGGAAACCTACAATGAGCAGTTCTTC. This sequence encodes CASKGAETYNEQFF.

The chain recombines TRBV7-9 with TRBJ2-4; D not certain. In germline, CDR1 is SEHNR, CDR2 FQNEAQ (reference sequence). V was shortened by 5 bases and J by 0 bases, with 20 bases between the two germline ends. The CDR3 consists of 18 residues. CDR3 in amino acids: CASSLGDGLSIAKNIQYF. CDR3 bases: TGTGCCAGCAGCCTAGGCGATGGGCTGTCGATAGCCAAAAACATTCAGTACTTC.

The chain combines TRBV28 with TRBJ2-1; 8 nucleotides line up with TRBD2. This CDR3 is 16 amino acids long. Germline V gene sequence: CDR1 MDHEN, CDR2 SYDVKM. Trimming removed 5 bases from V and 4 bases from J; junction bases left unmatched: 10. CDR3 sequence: CASSITGTSRYNEQFF. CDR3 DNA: TGTGCCAGCAGTATCACCGGGACTAGTAGATACAATGAGCAGTTCTTC. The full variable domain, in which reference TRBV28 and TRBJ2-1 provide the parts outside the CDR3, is DVKVTQSSRYLVKRTGEKVFLECVQDMDHENMFWYRQDPGLGLRLIYFSYDVKMKEKGDIPEGYSVSREKKERFSLILESASTNQTSMYLCASSITGTSRYNEQFFGPGTRLTVL.

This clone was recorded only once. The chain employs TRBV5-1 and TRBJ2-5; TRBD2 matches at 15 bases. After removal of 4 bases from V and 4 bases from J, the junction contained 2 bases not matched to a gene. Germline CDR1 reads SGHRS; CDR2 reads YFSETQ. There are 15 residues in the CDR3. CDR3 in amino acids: CASSGGLAGGETQYF. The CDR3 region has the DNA TGCGCCAGCAGCGGGGGACTAGCGGGAGGAGAGACCCAGTACTTC.

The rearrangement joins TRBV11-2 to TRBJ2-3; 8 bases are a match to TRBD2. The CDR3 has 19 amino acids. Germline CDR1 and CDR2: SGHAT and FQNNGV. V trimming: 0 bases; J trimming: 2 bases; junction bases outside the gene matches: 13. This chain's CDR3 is CASSLDDLLGLENTDTQYF. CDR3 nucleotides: TGTGCCAGCAGCTTAGATGACCTCCTGGGACTAGAGAACACAGATACGCAGTATTTT.

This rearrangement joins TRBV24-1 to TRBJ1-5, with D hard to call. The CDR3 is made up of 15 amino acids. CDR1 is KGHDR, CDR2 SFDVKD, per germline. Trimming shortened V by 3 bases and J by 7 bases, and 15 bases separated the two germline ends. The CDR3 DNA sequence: TGTGCCACCAGTGATCCAGGCAAACCCAGCCAGCCCCAGCATTTT. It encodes CATSDPGKPSQPQHF.

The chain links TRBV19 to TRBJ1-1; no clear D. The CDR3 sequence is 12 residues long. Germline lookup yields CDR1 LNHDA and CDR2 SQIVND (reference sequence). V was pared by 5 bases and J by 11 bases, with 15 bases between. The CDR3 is CASSPGKVEAFF. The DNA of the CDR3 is TGTGCCAGTAGTCCGGGAAAGGTTGAGGCTTTCTTT.

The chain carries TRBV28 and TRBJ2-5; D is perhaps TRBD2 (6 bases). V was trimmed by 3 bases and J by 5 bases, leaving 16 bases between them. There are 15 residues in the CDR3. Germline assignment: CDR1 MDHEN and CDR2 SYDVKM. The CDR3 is CASSFLSAGGETQYF. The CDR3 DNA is TGTGCCAGCAGTTTCCTTAGCGCTGGGGGGGAGACCCAGTACTTC.

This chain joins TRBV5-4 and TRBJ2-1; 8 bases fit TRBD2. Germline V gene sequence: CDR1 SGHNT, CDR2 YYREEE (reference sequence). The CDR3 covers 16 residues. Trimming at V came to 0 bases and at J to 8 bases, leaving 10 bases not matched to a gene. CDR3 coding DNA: TGTGCCAGCAGCTTGGAAGGTAGCGGAGCGGGAGATGAGCAGTTCTTC. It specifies CASSLEGSGAGDEQFF.

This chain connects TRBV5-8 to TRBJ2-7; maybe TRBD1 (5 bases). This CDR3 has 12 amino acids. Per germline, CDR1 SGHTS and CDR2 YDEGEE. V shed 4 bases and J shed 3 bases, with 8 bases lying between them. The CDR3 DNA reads TGTGCCAGCAGCGTGCAGGGCTACGAGCAGTACTTC. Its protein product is CASSVQGYEQYF. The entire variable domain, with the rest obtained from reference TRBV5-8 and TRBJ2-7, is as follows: EAGVTQSPTHLIKTRGQQATLRCSPISGHTSVYWYQQALGLGLQFLLWYDEGEERNRGNFPPRFSGRQFPNYSSELNVNALELEDSALYLCASSVQGYEQYFGPGTRLTVT.

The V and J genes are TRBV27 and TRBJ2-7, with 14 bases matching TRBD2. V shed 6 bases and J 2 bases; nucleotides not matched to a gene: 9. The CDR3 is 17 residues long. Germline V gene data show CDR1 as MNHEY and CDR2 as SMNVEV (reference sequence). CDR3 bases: TGTGCCAGCAGCCTAACCAGGACTAGCGGGGGGCCCTACGAGCAGTACTTC. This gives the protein CASSLTRTSGGPYEQYF.

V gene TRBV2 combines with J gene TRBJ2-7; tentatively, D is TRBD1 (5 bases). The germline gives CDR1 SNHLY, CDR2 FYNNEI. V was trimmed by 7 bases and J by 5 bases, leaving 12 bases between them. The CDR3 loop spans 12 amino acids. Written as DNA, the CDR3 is TGTGCCAGCACGATAGGGGTCCACGAGCAGTACTTC. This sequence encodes CASTIGVHEQYF.

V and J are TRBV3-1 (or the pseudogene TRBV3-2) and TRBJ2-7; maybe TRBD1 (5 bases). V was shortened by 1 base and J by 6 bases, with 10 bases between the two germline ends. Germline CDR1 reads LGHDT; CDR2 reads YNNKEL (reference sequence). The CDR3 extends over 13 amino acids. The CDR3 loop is CASSQGTGAEQYF. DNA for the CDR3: TGTGCCAGCAGCCAAGGCACAGGAGCCGAGCAGTACTTC.

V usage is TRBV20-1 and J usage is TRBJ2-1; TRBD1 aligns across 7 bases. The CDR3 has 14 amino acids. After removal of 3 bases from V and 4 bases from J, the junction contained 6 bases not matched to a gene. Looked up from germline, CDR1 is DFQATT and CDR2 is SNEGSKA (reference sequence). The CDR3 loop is CSASWTGAYNEQFF. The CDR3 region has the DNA TGCAGTGCTAGTTGGACAGGAGCATACAATGAGCAGTTCTTC.

CDR3 loop: CASSLEGASGATTDTQYF. The CDR3 DNA reads as TGTGCCAGCAGCTTAGAGGGGGCTAGCGGGGCGACCACAGATACGCAGTATTTT. The chain has TRBV7-3 and TRBJ2-3; 9 bases are a match to TRBD2. Germline-derived CDR1 and CDR2 are SGHTA and FQGTGA. J lost 2 bases, V lost 2 bases, and 11 bases had no gene match. The CDR3 is 18 residues long.

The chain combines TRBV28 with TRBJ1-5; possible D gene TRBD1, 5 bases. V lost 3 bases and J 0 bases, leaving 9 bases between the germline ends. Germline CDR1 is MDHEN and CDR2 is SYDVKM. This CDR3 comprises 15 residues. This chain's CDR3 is CASSFEDNSNQPQHF. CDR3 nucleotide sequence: TGTGCCAGCAGTTTTGAGGACAATAGCAATCAGCCCCAGCATTTT.

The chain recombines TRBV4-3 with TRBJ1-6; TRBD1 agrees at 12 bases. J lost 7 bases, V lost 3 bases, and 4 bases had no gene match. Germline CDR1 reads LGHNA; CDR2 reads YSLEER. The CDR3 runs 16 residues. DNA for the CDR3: TGCGCCAGCAGCCACGGGACAGGGGGCTTAAATTCACCCCTCCACTTT. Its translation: CASSHGTGGLNSPLHF.

This CDR3 reads CASSSVGQGANQYF. Written as DNA, the CDR3 is TGTGCCAGCAGCTCGGTCGGCCAGGGGGCAAACCAGTACTTC. This chain uses TRBV5-6 with TRBJ2-5; 8 bases are a match to TRBD1. This CDR3 has 14 amino acids. The V and J ends lost 3 bases and 10 bases, in that order; junction bases with no gene match: 11. Germline-derived CDR1 and CDR2 are SGHDT and YYEEEE.

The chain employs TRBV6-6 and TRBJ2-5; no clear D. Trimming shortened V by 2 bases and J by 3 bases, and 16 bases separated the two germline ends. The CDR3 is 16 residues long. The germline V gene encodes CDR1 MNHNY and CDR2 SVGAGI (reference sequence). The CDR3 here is CASSYHSGPLEETQYF. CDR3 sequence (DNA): TGTGCCAGCAGTTACCACAGTGGGCCATTAGAAGAGACCCAGTACTTC.

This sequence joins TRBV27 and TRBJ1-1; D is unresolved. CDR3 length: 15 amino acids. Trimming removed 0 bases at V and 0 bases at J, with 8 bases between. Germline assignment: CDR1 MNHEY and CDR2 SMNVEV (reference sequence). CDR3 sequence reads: CASSLSVGMNTEAFF. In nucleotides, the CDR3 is TGTGCCAGCAGTTTATCAGTGGGCATGAACACTGAAGCTTTCTTT.

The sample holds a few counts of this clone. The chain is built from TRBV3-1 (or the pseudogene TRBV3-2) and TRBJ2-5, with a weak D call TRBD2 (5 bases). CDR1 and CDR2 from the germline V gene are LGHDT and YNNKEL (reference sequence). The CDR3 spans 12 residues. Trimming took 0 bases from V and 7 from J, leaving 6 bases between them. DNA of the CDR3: TGTGCCAGCAGCCAAGATCGGGGGACCCAGTACTTC. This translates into CASSQDRGTQYF.

CDR3 protein: CSASIGDRPYEQYF. CDR3 DNA: TGCAGTGCTAGTATCGGAGACAGACCGTACGAGCAGTACTTC. This chain connects TRBV20-1 to TRBJ2-7, with D possibly matching TRBD1 (5 bases). Germline V gene data show CDR1 as DFQATT and CDR2 as SNEGSKA (reference sequence). CDR3 size: 14 residues. Trimming cost V 3 bases and J 4 bases, with 16 bases left between them.

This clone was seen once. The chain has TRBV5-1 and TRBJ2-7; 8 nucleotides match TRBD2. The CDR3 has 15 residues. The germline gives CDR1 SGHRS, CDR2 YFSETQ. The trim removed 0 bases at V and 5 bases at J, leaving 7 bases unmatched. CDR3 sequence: CASSLAQRERDEQYF. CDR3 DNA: TGCGCCAGCAGCTTGGCTCAGCGGGAGCGGGACGAGCAGTACTTC.